Listed here are 4 T cell receptor beta chains from one sample, sequenced in a study of control samples from healthy donors and cancer patients. Generated by immunoSEQ multiplex PCR, the TCRdb table keeps only in-frame clones and is missing some. Of 150,000 or so clones listed, 93% are singletons. The specimen was blood. These TCRs come from a middle-aged man in good health.

The V gene is TRBV19, the J gene TRBJ1-5; 8 nucleotides line up with TRBD1. Trimming cost V 4 bases and J 2 bases; bases outside gene matches: 7. Germline CDR1 reads LNHDA; CDR2 reads SQIVND (reference sequence). This CDR3 region has 16 residues. CDR3 bases: TGTGCCAGTAGTACTCAGGGGGCTGGAGGCAATCAGCCCCAGCATTTT. Protein sequence: CASSTQGAGGNQPQHF.

This chain connects TRBV2 to TRBJ1-5; TRBD1 matches 7 bases. CDR1 and CDR2 (germline): SNHLY, FYNNEI. The J segment lost 3 bases and the V segment lost 7 bases, leaving 6 bases of the junction unmatched. The CDR3 extends over 14 amino acids. The CDR3 sequence is CASTPGQNNQPQHF. CDR3 DNA sequence: TGTGCCAGCACCCCGGGACAGAACAATCAGCCCCAGCATTTT.

The chain links TRBV5-1 to TRBJ2-3, with TRBD2 matching over 12 bases. The CDR3 sequence is 16 residues long. After removal of 7 bases from V and 0 bases from J, the junction contained 6 bases not matched to a gene. Per germline, CDR1 SGHRS and CDR2 YFSETQ. The CDR3 bases are TGCGCCAGCCGGTTAGGACTAGCGGGGAGCACAGATACGCAGTATTTT. Amino acids: CASRLGLAGSTDTQYF.

This clone was seen once. The chain uses TRBV28 and TRBJ1-2; D possibly corresponds to TRBD1 (6 bases). With 8 bases removed from V and 2 bases from J, the gap between germline ends came to 9 bases. Germline loops: CDR1 MDHEN, CDR2 SYDVKM. There are 12 residues in the CDR3. In nucleotides, the CDR3 is TGTGCCAGCGGGGGGGCGAACTATGGCTACACCTTC. Translated: CASGGANYGYTF.